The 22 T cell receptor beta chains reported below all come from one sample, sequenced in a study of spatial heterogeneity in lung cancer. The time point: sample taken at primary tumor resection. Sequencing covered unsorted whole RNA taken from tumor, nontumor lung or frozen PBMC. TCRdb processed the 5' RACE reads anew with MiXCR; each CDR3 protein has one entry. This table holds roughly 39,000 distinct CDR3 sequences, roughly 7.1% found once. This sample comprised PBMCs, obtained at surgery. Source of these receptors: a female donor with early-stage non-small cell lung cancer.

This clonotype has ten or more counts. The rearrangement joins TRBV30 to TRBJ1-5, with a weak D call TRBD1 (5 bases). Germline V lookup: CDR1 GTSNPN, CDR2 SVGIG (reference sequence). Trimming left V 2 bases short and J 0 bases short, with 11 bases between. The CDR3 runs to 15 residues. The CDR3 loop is CAWSPRTHSNQPQHF. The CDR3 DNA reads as TGTGCCTGGAGTCCCCGGACACATAGCAATCAGCCCCAGCATTTT.

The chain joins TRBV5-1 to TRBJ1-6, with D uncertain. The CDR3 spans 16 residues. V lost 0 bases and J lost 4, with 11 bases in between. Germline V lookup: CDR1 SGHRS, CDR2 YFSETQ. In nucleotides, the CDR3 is TGCGCCAGCAGCTTGGAAGGTGCCCTTTATAATTCACCCCTCCACTTT. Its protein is CASSLEGALYNSPLHF.

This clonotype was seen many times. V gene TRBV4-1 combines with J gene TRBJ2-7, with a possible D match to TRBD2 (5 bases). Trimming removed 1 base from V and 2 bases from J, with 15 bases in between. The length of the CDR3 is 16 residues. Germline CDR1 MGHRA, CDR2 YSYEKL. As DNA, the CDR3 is TGCGCCAGCAGCCAAGGTTATCTCGGGATTCCCTACGAGCAGTACTTC. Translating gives CASSQGYLGIPYEQYF.

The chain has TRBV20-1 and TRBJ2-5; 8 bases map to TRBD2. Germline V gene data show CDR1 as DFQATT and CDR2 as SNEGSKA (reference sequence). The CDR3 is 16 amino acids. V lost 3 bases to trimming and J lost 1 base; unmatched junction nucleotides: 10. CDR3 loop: CSASPRLAGFQETQYF. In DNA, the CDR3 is TGCAGTGCTAGTCCGCGTCTAGCGGGCTTCCAAGAGACCCAGTACTTC.

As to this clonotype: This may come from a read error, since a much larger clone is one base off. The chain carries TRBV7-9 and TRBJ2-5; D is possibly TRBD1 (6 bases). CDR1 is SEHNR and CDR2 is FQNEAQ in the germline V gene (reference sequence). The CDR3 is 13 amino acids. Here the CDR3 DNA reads TGTGCCACCAGCCCAGGGGCGCTCGAGACCCAGTACTTC. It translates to CATSPGALETQYF.

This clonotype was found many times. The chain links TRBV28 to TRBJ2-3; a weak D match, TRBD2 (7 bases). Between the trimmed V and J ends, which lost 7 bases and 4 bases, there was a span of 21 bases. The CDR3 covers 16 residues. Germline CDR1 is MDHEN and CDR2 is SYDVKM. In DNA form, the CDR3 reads TGTGCCAGCACCTCAGGGTGGGGGGGCTCGGCAGATACGCAGTATTTT. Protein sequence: CASTSGWGGSADTQYF.

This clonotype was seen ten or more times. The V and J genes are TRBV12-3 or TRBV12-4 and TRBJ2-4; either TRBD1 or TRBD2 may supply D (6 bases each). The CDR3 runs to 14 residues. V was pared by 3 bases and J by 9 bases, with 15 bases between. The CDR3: CASSFTGADGIQYF. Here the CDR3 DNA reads TGTGCCAGCAGTTTTACGGGGGCCGATGGCATTCAGTACTTC.

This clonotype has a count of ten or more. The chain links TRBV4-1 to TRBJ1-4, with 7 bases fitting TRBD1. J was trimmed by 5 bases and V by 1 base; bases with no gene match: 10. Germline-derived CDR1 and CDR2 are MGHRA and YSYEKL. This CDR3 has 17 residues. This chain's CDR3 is CASSQGPGQGENEKLFF. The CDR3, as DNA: TGCGCCAGCAGCCAAGGGCCAGGGCAGGGGGAGAATGAAAAACTGTTTTTT.

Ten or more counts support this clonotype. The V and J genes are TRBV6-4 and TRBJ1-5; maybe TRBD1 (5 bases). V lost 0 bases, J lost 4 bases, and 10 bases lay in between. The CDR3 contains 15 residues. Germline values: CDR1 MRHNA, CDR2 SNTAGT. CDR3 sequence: CASSDSVGENQPQHF. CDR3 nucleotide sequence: TGTGCCAGCAGTGACTCTGTGGGGGAAAATCAGCCCCAGCATTTT.

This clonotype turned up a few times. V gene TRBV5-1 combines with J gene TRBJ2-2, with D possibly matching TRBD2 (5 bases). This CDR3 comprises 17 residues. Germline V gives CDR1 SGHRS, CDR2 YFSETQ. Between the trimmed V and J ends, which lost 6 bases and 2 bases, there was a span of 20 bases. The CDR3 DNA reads TGCGCCAGCACCCCGTTTACGGACTCCAAAAACACCGGGGAGCTGTTTTTT. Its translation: CASTPFTDSKNTGELFF.

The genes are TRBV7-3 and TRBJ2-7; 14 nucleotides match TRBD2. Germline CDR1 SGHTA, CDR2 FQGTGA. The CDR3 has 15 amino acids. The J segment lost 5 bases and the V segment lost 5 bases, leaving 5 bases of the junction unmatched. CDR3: CASSPRTSGGNEQYF. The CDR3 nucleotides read TGTGCCAGCAGCCCGCGGACTAGCGGGGGGAACGAGCAGTACTTC.

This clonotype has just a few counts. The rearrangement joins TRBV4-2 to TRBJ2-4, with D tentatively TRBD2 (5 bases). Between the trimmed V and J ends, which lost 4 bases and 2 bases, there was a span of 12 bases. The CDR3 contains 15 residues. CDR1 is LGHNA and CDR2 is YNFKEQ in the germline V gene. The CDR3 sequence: CASSRSEGTKNIQYF. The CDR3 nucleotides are TGTGCCAGCAGCCGGTCAGAGGGTACCAAAAACATTCAGTACTTC.

The CDR3 nucleotides read TGTGCCAGCAGTTGGGACAGGGGGTTAAGCTATGGCTACACCTTC. Translation: CASSWDRGLSYGYTF. V is TRBV6-5 and J is TRBJ1-2; 11 nucleotides align to TRBD1. The J segment lost 4 bases and the V segment lost 4 bases, leaving 5 bases of the junction unmatched. CDR1 and CDR2 (germline): MNHEY, SVGAGI. The length of the CDR3 is 15 residues.

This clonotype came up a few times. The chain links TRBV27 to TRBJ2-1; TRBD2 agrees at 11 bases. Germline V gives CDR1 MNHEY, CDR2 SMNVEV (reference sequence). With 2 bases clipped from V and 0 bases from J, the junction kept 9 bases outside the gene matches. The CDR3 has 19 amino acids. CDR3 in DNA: TGTGCCAGCAGTTTAGGGCTAGCGGGGGGCCCCCCCTCCTACAATGAGCAGTTCTTC. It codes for CASSLGLAGGPPSYNEQFF.

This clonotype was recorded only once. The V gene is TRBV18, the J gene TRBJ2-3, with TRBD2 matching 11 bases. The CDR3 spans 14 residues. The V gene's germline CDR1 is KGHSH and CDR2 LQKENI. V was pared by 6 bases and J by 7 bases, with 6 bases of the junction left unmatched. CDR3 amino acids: CASSETSGDNTQYF. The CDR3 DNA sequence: TGTGCCAGCTCCGAGACTAGCGGGGACAATACGCAGTATTTT.

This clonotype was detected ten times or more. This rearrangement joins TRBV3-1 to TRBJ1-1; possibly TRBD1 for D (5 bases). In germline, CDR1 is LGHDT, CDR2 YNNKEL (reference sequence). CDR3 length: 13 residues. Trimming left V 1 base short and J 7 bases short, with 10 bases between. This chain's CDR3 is CASSQGGGVEAFF. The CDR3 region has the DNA TGTGCCAGCAGCCAAGGCGGGGGGGTTGAAGCTTTCTTT.

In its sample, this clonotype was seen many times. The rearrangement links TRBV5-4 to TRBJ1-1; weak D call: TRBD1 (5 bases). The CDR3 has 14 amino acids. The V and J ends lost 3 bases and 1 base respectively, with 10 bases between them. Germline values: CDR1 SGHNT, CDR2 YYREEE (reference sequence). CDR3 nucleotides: TGTGCCAGCAGCTATGACAGTAGGAACACTGAAGCTTTCTTT. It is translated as CASSYDSRNTEAFF.

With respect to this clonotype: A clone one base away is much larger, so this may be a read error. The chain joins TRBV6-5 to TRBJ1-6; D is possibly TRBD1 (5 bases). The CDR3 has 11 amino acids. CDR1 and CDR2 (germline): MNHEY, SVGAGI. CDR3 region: CTTGTVSPLHF. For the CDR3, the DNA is TGTACCACCGGGACCGTGTCACCCCTCCACTTT.

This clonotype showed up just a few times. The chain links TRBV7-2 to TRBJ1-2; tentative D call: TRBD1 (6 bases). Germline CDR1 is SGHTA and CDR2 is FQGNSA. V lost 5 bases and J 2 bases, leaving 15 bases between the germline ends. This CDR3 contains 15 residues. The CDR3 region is CASSRRRGNNYGYTF. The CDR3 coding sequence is TGTGCCAGCAGCCGAAGGAGGGGGAACAACTATGGCTACACCTTC.

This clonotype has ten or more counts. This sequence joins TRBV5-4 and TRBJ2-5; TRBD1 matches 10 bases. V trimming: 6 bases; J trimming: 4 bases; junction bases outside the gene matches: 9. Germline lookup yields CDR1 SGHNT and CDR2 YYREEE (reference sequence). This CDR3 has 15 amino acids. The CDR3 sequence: CASMETGGARETQYF. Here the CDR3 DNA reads TGTGCCAGCATGGAGACAGGGGGCGCGAGAGAGACCCAGTACTTC.

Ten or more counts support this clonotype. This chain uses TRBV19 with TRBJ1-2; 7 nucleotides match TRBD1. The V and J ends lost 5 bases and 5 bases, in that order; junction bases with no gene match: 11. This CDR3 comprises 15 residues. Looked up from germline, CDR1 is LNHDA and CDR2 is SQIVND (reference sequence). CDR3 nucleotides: TGTGCCAGTAGTCTCCATTCCCGGGACAGTTATGGCTACACCTTC. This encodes CASSLHSRDSYGYTF.

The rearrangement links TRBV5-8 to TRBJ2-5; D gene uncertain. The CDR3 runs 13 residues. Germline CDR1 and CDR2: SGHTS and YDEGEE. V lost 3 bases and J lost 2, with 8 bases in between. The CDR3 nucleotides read TGTGCCAGCAGCTCGCCAGGACAAGAGACCCAGTACTTC. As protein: CASSSPGQETQYF.